This record covers a single T cell receptor (beta chain). These data belong to a study of beta chain features in type 1 diabetes. The sequenced template was cDNA made from the entire isolated RNA. Data came from immunoSEQ multiplex PCR; TCRdb stores just in-frame clones and leaves some out. The table records hundreds of thousands of clones, roughly 31% of them present only once. The V gene end was trimmed by 6 bases and the J gene end by 6 bases; junction bases not matched to a gene: 6. The CDR3 consists of 13 residues. Per the germline V gene, CDR1 is SGHNT and CDR2 is YYREEE (reference sequence). The sequenced sample was naive CD4+ T cells from blood. The V gene is TRBV5-4, the J gene TRBJ2-3; 8 bases line up with TRBD2. The source is a man younger than 35 in good health. The CDR3 DNA reads TGTGCCAGCACGAGCGGGAGCAGCGATACGCAGTATTTT. It translates to CASTSGSSDTQYF.